This T cell receptor beta chain was observed in a study of cytomegalovirus exposure and HLA in healthy donors. Study observations and caveats: Reportedly, HLA-A and HLA-B alleles of most subjects were accurately predicted from TCR beta.

Per the germline V gene, CDR1 is MNHEY and CDR2 is SMNVEV (reference sequence). The CDR3 totals 13 residues. V was shortened by 3 bases and J by 2 bases, with 4 bases between the two germline ends. On this clone itself: Its antigen is not known.

In the PCR, 60 Vbeta and 13 Jbeta primers were used. Only in-frame clones appear in the TCRdb table, and some are missing; sequencing was by immunoSEQ multiplex PCR. The table gives about 120,000 clones; the top ten clones make up around 4% of it. The TCR sequence derives from a man aged 18 to 35 in good health and CMV-seronegative. The chain combines TRBV27 with TRBJ2-2; D call uncertain. What was sequenced was PBMCs. The CDR3 bases are TGTGCCAGCAGTTTTAAAAACACCGGGGAGCTGTTTTTT. It specifies CASSFKNTGELFF.